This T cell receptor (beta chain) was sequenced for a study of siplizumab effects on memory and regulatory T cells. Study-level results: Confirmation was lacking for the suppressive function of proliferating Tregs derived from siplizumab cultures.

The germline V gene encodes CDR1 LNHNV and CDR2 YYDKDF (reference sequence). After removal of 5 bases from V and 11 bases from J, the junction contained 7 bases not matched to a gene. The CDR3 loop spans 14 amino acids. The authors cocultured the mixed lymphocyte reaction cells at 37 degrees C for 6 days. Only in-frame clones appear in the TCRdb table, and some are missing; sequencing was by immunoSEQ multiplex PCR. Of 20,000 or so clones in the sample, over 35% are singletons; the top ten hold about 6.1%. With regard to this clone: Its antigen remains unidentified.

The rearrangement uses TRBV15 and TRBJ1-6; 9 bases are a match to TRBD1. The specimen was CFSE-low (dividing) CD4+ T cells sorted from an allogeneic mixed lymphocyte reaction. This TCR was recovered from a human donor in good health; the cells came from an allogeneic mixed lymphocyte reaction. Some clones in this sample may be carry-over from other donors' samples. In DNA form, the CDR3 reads TGTGCCACCAGCTTAGACAGGGGGATGCCACCCCTCCACTTT. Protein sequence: CATSLDRGMPPLHF.